A single sample is the source of the 24 T cell receptor beta chains below, sequenced in a study of blood T cells in healthy people across ages (dated by TCRdb to 2015 to 2017). Libraries came from 5' RACE. This sample was sequenced with an Illumina HiSeq 2500. A second PCR of about 6 to 12 cycles was run with a J-beta primer mix and a sample-barcoded 5' primer. Using fastp at Q25 and MiXCR, TCRdb reprocessed the public reads and kept productive beta chains. When rows share a CDR3 protein, they turn into one entry using the most common DNA and genes. The sample records 800,000 to 950,000 distinct CDR3 sequences, approximately 49% of which are singletons. Together, the top ten hold roughly 13% of the sample. What was sequenced was blood. Receptors were obtained from a man younger than 45 in good health.

The V call is TRBV5-1, the J call TRBJ2-7; TRBD2 matches at 13 bases. V shed 4 bases and J 5 bases; nucleotides not matched to a gene: 6. From germline, CDR1 is SGHRS and CDR2 YFSETQ. This CDR3 spans 15 amino acids. The DNA of the CDR3 is TGCGCCAGCAGCCAAGGACTAGCGGGGGCGGACGAGCAGTACTTC. It yields the protein CASSQGLAGADEQYF.

This clonotype was found a few times. The chain uses TRBV9 and TRBJ2-3; 10 positions match TRBD1. The CDR3 length is 15 residues. V shed 3 bases and J 11 bases; nucleotides not matched to a gene: 12. From germline, CDR1 is SGDLS and CDR2 YYNGEE. CDR3 protein: CASSADRGSRAMQYF. CDR3 in DNA: TGTGCCAGCAGCGCGGACAGGGGGTCTCGCGCGATGCAGTATTTT. Full variable domain (missing parts from reference TRBV9 and TRBJ2-3): DSGVTQTPKHLITATGQRVTLRCSPRSGDLSVYWYQQSLDQGLQFLIQYYNGEERAKGNILERFSAQQFPDLHSELNLSSLELGDSALYFCASSADRGSRAMQYFGPGTRLTVL.

This clonotype was detected a few times. V usage is TRBV27 and J usage is TRBJ2-7; 7 nucleotides line up with TRBD2. The germline V gene has CDR1 MNHEY and CDR2 SMNVEV (reference sequence). The length of the CDR3 is 15 residues. With V trimmed by 0 bases and J by 3 bases, 5 bases remained unmatched. The CDR3 DNA sequence: TGTGCCAGCAGTTTATCGTGGGGAGGGATCTACGAGCAGTACTTC. It translates to CASSLSWGGIYEQYF.

This clonotype was recorded a few times. V usage is TRBV2 and J usage is TRBJ1-6; TRBD1 aligns across 11 bases. The CDR3 is 13 residues long. The J segment lost 9 bases and the V segment lost 8 bases, leaving 3 bases of the junction unmatched. CDR1 and CDR2 (germline): SNHLY, FYNNEI. The CDR3 protein is CASSGQGGSPLHF. CDR3 coding DNA: TGTGCCAGCTCGGGACAGGGGGGTTCACCCCTCCACTTT.

This clonotype was found a few times. The chain uses TRBV9 and TRBJ2-3; D tentatively fits TRBD1 or TRBD2 (5 bases each). The CDR3 runs 16 residues. V lost 3 bases and J lost 0, with 14 bases in between. From germline, CDR1 is SGDLS and CDR2 YYNGEE. CDR3 DNA sequence: TGTGCCAGCAGCGGAGGGACGTGGAGCAGCACAGATACGCAGTATTTT. Translated: CASSGGTWSSTDTQYF. Full variable domain (missing parts from reference TRBV9 and TRBJ2-3): DSGVTQTPKHLITATGQRVTLRCSPRSGDLSVYWYQQSLDQGLQFLIQYYNGEERAKGNILERFSAQQFPDLHSELNLSSLELGDSALYFCASSGGTWSSTDTQYFGPGTRLTVL.

This clonotype showed up many times. CDR3 bases: TGCAGCGTTGAGCGAGGCAGGGCAGGGAATGAGCAGTTCTTC. Translated, it gives CSVERGRAGNEQFF. The chain links TRBV29-1 to TRBJ2-1; TRBD1 is a possible D gene (5 bases). CDR3 size: 14 residues. CDR1 and CDR2 (germline): SQVTM, ANQGSEA. Trimming took 3 bases from V and 7 from J, leaving 16 bases between them.

The chain carries TRBV10-3 and TRBJ2-5, with D maybe TRBD2 (6 bases). The V gene lost 0 bases and the J gene lost 3 bases, with 8 bases spanning the gap. The germline gives CDR1 ENHRY, CDR2 SYGVKD. The CDR3 has 14 amino acids. CDR3 region: CAISESGTEETQYF. CDR3 nucleotide sequence: TGTGCCATCAGTGAGTCGGGGACTGAAGAGACCCAGTACTTC.

This clonotype was recorded many times. This chain connects TRBV7-9 to TRBJ1-3; possibly TRBD1 for D (5 bases). CDR1 SEHNR and CDR2 FQNEAQ come from the germline V gene (reference sequence). The germline V and J ends were trimmed by 1 base and 2 bases, with 12 bases remaining between them. This CDR3 is built from 16 residues. The CDR3 DNA reads as TGTGCCAGCAGCTTAGTTTCAGGGCTCCCTGGAAACACCATATATTTT. Translated: CASSLVSGLPGNTIYF.

Turning to this clonotype: One end of the junction fails to match germline, which may point to a read error. The CDR3 nucleotides read TGCGCCAGCAACCAAGTCAGCGGGGGGGCCTACAATGAGCAGTTCTTC. Protein sequence: CASNQVSGGAYNEQFF. The chain couples TRBV4-1 to TRBJ2-1; 10 nucleotides align to TRBD2. CDR1 MGHRA and CDR2 YSYEKL come from the germline V gene. The CDR3 runs 16 residues.

The chain links TRBV7-9 to TRBJ2-6; the D is unclear. The V gene's germline CDR1 is SEHNR and CDR2 FQNEAQ (reference sequence). The CDR3 covers 15 residues. Trimming stripped 4 bases from V and 0 bases from J, with 7 bases between. CDR3: CASSYHSSGANVLTF. The DNA for the CDR3 is TGTGCCAGCAGCTATCACAGCTCTGGGGCCAACGTCCTGACTTTC.

The chain is built from TRBV7-2 and TRBJ1-2; D unresolved. The CDR3 loop spans 14 amino acids. Trimming pared 1 base from V and 0 bases from J, leaving 6 bases between. Germline V gene lookup returns CDR1 SGHTA and CDR2 FQGNSA. The CDR3 region is CASSLVPANYGYTF. The CDR3 DNA is TGTGCCAGCAGCTTAGTGCCGGCTAACTATGGCTACACCTTC.

The chain couples TRBV3-1 to TRBJ2-7, with D hard to call. The ends were cut back, 4 bases at V and 4 bases at J, with 8 bases in the middle. The CDR3 contains 12 residues. The germline V gene has CDR1 LGHDT and CDR2 YNNKEL (reference sequence). The DNA of the CDR3 is TGTGCCAGCAGCCGATTCCAATACGAGCAGTACTTC. The encoded protein is CASSRFQYEQYF.

V and J are TRBV6-1 and TRBJ2-5; D perhaps matches TRBD2 (6 bases). Trimming took 6 bases from V and 3 from J, leaving 17 bases between them. Germline CDR1 is MNHNS and CDR2 is SASEGT. The CDR3 has 15 residues. The CDR3, as DNA: TGTGCCAGCAGCCTCCCCGGGACTTACGAAGAGACCCAGTACTTC. Encoded protein: CASSLPGTYEETQYF.

The J gene is TRBJ2-5, the V gene TRBV24-1; the D is unclear. The CDR3 runs 13 residues. V was cut by 0 bases and J by 3 bases, with 4 bases left in between. Germline assignment: CDR1 KGHDR and CDR2 SFDVKD. CDR3 nucleotides: TGTGCCACCAGTGATTTGGGGGAAGAGACCCAGTACTTC. Protein: CATSDLGEETQYF.

The V and J genes are TRBV3-1 and TRBJ2-3; TRBD2 matches at 7 bases. Germline-derived CDR1 and CDR2 are LGHDT and YNNKEL (reference sequence). V trimming: 1 base; J trimming: 2 bases; junction bases outside the gene matches: 3. This CDR3 spans 15 amino acids. CDR3: CASSQAAGYTDTQYF. The CDR3 DNA reads as TGTGCCAGCAGCCAAGCAGCGGGGTACACAGATACGCAGTATTTT.

A word on this clonotype: An end of the junction differs from the germline gene, which may be a read error. This chain uses TRBV5-1 with TRBJ2-7, with D perhaps TRBD1 (5 bases). Germline V gene sequence: CDR1 SGHRS, CDR2 YFSETQ. The CDR3 is made up of 17 amino acids. CDR3 DNA sequence: TGCGCCAGCAGCCTCGGAGATCAGGGCCTTATCCCCTACGAGCGGTACTTC. Encoded protein: CASSLGDQGLIPYERYF.

The chain carries TRBV20-1 and TRBJ2-1; D possibly corresponds to TRBD2 (5 bases). This CDR3 region has 13 residues. Germline V gene lookup returns CDR1 DFQATT and CDR2 SNEGSKA (reference sequence). Trimming removed 4 bases from V and 15 bases from J, with 22 bases in between. Written as DNA, the CDR3 is TGCAGTGCTAATTGGGCCTTATTTGGAGAGGGGTTCTTC. This sequence encodes CSANWALFGEGFF.

CDR3 sequence reads: CASSSTPPDGYGYTF. For the CDR3, the DNA is TGTGCCAGCAGCTCGACCCCCCCAGATGGCTATGGCTACACCTTC. The J gene is TRBJ1-2, the V gene TRBV7-3; D unresolved. CDR1 is SGHTA, CDR2 FQGTGA, per germline. The CDR3 has 15 residues. V lost 4 bases to trimming and J lost 4 bases, with 16 bases between them.

This clonotype was seen more than once but under ten times. The V gene is TRBV6-1, the J gene TRBJ2-5, with D tentatively TRBD1 (5 bases). The CDR3 is made up of 14 amino acids. Germline-derived CDR1 and CDR2 are MNHNS and SASEGT. V lost 0 bases, J lost 5 bases, and 10 bases lay in between. The CDR3 loop reads CASSEAAGRETQYF. The CDR3 DNA sequence: TGTGCCAGCAGTGAAGCAGCAGGGCGCGAGACCCAGTACTTC.

This clonotype was found a few times. The chain uses TRBV4-1 and TRBJ2-1; D is unclear. V lost 4 bases to trimming and J lost 7 bases, with 8 bases between them. Germline V gives CDR1 MGHRA, CDR2 YSYEKL. The CDR3 length is 12 residues. The CDR3 spells CASSPERNEQFF. DNA for the CDR3: TGCGCCAGCAGCCCGGAAAGGAATGAGCAGTTCTTC.

The rearrangement uses TRBV7-2 and TRBJ2-1, with D unclear. V was trimmed by 3 bases and J by 6 bases, leaving 12 bases between them. Per germline, CDR1 SGHTA and CDR2 FQGNSA. The CDR3 is 14 residues long. The CDR3 protein is CASSFYRAANEQFF. DNA of the CDR3: TGTGCCAGCAGCTTCTACCGGGCCGCCAATGAGCAGTTCTTC. The whole variable domain, remainder taken from reference TRBV7-2 and TRBJ2-1, is GAGVSQSPSNKVTEKGKDVELRCDPISGHTALYWYRQSLGQGLEFLIYFQGNSAPDKSGLPSDRFSAERTGGSVSTLTIQRTQQEDSAVYLCASSFYRAANEQFFGPGTRLTVL.

This clonotype was counted only a few times. The rearrangement joins TRBV6-5 to TRBJ2-7, with D tentatively TRBD1 (5 bases). The CDR3 loop spans 14 amino acids. Germline-derived CDR1 and CDR2 are MNHEY and SVGAGI. V was cut by 2 bases and J by 2 bases, with 10 bases left in between. CDR3 in amino acids: CASSYQDRTYEQYF. CDR3 DNA sequence: TGTGCCAGCAGTTACCAAGACAGAACCTACGAGCAGTACTTC.

V and J are TRBV4-1 and TRBJ1-5; 7 bases fit TRBD1. The ends lost 0 bases at V and 0 bases at J; junction bases unmatched: 8. Looked up from germline, CDR1 is MGHRA and CDR2 is YSYEKL. This CDR3 has 18 amino acids. The CDR3 sequence: CASSQEVSGGDSNQPQHF. The CDR3 DNA is TGCGCCAGCAGCCAAGAGGTTTCAGGGGGGGATAGCAATCAGCCCCAGCATTTT.

The chain uses TRBV12-3 or TRBV12-4 and TRBJ1-4; TRBD1 matches 11 bases. V gave up 5 bases and J gave up 11 bases; unmatched junction bases: 10. This CDR3 comprises 15 residues. The CDR3 is CASSLGQGVRDKLFF. In DNA, the CDR3 is TGTGCCAGCAGTCTGGGACAGGGGGTTAGGGATAAACTGTTTTTT.